One and the same sample provided the 8 T cell receptor beta chains below, sequenced in a study of control samples from healthy donors and cancer patients. The protocol was immunoSEQ multiplex PCR, while the TCRdb copy is restricted to in-frame clones and leaves out a portion. Among tens of thousands of clones listed, approximately 84% were seen once. Material: PBMCs. These receptors were obtained from a man aged 70 or older with lung cancer.

The chain's CDR3 is CASSQDLGGGASTQYF. CDR3 nucleotides: TGCGCCAGCAGCCAAGATTTGGGCGGGGGGGCGAGTACGCAGTATTTT. This chain connects TRBV4-3 to TRBJ2-3, with 9 bases that match TRBD2. This CDR3 contains 16 residues. J lost 8 bases, V lost 0 bases, and 9 bases had no gene match. Germline loops: CDR1 LGHNA, CDR2 YSLEER.

The count of this clone is one. The chain combines TRBV12-3 or TRBV12-4 with TRBJ1-1; D is possibly TRBD1 (5 bases). The V gene lost 2 bases and the J gene lost 4 bases, with 8 bases spanning the gap. The CDR3 consists of 13 residues. The DNA of the CDR3 is TGTGCCAGCAGTTTACAGGGATTCACTGAAGCTTTCTTT. Translation gives CASSLQGFTEAFF.

V usage is TRBV30 and J usage is TRBJ1-5; a weak D match, TRBD1 (6 bases). CDR1 and CDR2 from the germline V gene are GTSNPN and SVGIG (reference sequence). Trimming cost V 0 bases and J 4 bases, with 13 bases left between them. CDR3 length: 15 residues. CDR3 protein: CAWSVRVGGNQPQHF. CDR3 coding DNA: TGTGCCTGGAGTGTAAGGGTAGGGGGGAATCAGCCCCAGCATTTT.

This clone is a singleton in its sample. This chain connects TRBV6-2 or TRBV6-3 to TRBJ2-1; TRBD1 aligns across 8 bases. After removal of 2 bases from V and 8 bases from J, the junction contained 11 bases not matched to a gene. CDR3 length: 16 residues. Germline CDR1 is MNHEY and CDR2 is SVGEGT. CDR3: CASSYRTGTGRHEQFF. The CDR3 nucleotides read TGTGCCAGCAGTTACCGCACCGGGACAGGACGGCATGAGCAGTTCTTC.

The chain joins TRBV5-1 to TRBJ2-5; tentatively, D is TRBD2 (5 bases). Germline CDR1 reads SGHRS; CDR2 reads YFSETQ. V was pared by 1 base and J by 9 bases, with 16 bases between. The CDR3 sequence is 14 residues long. The CDR3 reads CASSLTGSEEAQYF. Here the CDR3 DNA reads TGCGCCAGCAGCTTGACGGGATCAGAGGAGGCCCAGTACTTC.

This clone is a singleton in its sample. The V gene is TRBV6-5, the J gene TRBJ1-6; possible D gene TRBD1, 5 bases. The length of the CDR3 is 14 residues. Trimming removed 2 bases at V and 7 bases at J, with 9 bases between. Germline V gene sequence: CDR1 MNHEY, CDR2 SVGAGI. In DNA, the CDR3 is TGTGCCAGCAGTTACACAGGAAAGAATTCACCCCTCCACTTT. Protein sequence: CASSYTGKNSPLHF.

The chain uses TRBV7-9 and TRBJ2-5; 10 bases are shared with TRBD1. The CDR3 extends over 14 amino acids. Looked up from germline, CDR1 is SEHNR and CDR2 is FQNEAQ (reference sequence). V dropped 7 bases and J dropped 3; count of bases not matched to a gene: 5. CDR3 DNA sequence: TGTGCCAGCATCCGCGGGACAGGGGAAGAGACCCAGTACTTC. Translating it yields CASIRGTGEETQYF.

This chain connects TRBV15 to TRBJ2-7, with D perhaps matching TRBD1 (6 bases). The CDR3 length is 13 residues. Germline assignment: CDR1 LNHNV and CDR2 YYDKDF (reference sequence). V shed 0 bases and J shed 9 bases, with 12 bases lying between them. The CDR3 DNA follows: TGTGCCACCAGCAGAGACCCACAGGGTCGGCAGTACTTC. Protein sequence: CATSRDPQGRQYF.